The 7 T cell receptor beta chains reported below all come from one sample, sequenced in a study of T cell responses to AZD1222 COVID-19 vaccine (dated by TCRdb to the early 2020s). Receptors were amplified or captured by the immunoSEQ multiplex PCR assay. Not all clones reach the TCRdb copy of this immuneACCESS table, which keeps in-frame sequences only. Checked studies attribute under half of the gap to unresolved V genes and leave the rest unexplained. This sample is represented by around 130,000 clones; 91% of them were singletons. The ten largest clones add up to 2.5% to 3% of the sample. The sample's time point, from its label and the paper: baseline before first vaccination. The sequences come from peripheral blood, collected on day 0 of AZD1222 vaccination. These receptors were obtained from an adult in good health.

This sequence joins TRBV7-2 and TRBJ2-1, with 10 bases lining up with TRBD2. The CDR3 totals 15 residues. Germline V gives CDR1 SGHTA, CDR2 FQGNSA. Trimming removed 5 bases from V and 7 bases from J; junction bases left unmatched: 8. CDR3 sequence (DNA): TGTGCCAGCAGCCCAGGGGGTAGCGGGAGGAATGAGCAGTTCTTC. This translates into CASSPGGSGRNEQFF. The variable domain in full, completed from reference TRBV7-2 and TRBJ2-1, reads GAGVSQSPSNKVTEKGKDVELRCDPISGHTALYWYRQSLGQGLEFLIYFQGNSAPDKSGLPSDRFSAERTGGSVSTLTIQRTQQEDSAVYLCASSPGGSGRNEQFFGPGTRLTVL.

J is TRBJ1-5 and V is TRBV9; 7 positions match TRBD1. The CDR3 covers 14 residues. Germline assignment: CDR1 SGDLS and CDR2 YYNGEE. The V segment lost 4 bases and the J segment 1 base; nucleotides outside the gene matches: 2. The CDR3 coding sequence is TGTGCCAGCAGCCCGGGACAGAGCAATCAGCCCCAGCATTTT. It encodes CASSPGQSNQPQHF.

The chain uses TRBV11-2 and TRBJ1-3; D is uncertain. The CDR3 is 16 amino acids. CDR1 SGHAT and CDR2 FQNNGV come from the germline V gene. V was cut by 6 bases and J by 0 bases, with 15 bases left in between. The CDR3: CASRGVSPSSGNTIYF. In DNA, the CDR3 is TGTGCCAGCAGAGGCGTCAGTCCAAGCTCTGGAAACACCATATATTTT.

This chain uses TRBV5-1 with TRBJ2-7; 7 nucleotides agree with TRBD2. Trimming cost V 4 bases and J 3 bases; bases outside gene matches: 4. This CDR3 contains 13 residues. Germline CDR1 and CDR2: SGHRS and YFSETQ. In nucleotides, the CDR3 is TGCGCCAGCAGCCCCCGCGGGAGCTACGAGCAGTACTTC. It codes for CASSPRGSYEQYF.

The CDR3: CASSQETPGTYNEQFF. For the CDR3, the DNA is TGTGCCAGCAGCCAAGAAACTCCTGGAACCTACAATGAGCAGTTCTTC. This chain links TRBV3-1 (or the pseudogene TRBV3-2) with TRBJ2-1; D gene uncertain. Germline V gene data show CDR1 as LGHDT and CDR2 as YNNKEL (reference sequence). This CDR3 has 16 residues. The V and J ends lost 0 bases and 2 bases respectively, with 11 bases between them.

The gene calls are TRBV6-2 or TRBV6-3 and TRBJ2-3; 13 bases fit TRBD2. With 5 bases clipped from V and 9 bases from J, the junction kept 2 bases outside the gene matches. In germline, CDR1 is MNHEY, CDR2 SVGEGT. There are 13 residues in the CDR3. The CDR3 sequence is CASSGLAGVTQYF. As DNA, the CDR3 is TGTGCCAGCAGTGGACTAGCGGGAGTCACGCAGTATTTT.

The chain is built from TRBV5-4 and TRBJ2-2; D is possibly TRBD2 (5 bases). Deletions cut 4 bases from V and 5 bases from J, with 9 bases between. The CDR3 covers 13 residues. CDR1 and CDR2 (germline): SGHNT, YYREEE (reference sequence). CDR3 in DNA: TGTGCCAGCAGCGGGAGAGGTACCGGGGAGCTGTTTTTT. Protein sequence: CASSGRGTGELFF. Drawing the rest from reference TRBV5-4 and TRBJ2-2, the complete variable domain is ETGVTQSPTHLIKTRGQQVTLRCSSQSGHNTVSWYQQALGQGPQFIFQYYREEENGRGNFPPRFSGLQFPNYSSELNVNALELDDSALYLCASSGRGTGELFFGEGSRLTVL.